Below, 28 T cell receptor beta chains from the same sample are listed, as sequenced in a study of shared clonotypes between healthy human individuals. The naive CD8 population came from CD45RO-negative cells selected for CCR7, without terminally differentiated effector memory CD45RA+ cells. Profiled with immunoSEQ multiplex PCR; TCRdb holds only in-frame clones, not every one. The sample lists approximately 2,000,000 clones, 93% occurring once. Sequencing was carried out using naive CD8+ T cells from PBMCs. Receptors originate from a man between 18 and 29 years old in good health. Some clones in this sample may be carry-over from other donors' samples.

V is TRBV9 and J is TRBJ2-7; a weak D match, TRBD2 (6 bases). From germline, CDR1 is SGDLS and CDR2 YYNGEE. This CDR3 is built from 14 residues. V lost 0 bases, J lost 5 bases, and 12 bases lay in between. CDR3 bases: TGTGCCAGCAGCGTAGTCGGGGGTTTCCACGAGCAGTACTTC. Protein product: CASSVVGGFHEQYF.

The J gene is TRBJ2-7, the V gene TRBV4-1; tentative D call: TRBD2 (6 bases). CDR1 MGHRA and CDR2 YSYEKL come from the germline V gene. V was trimmed by 1 base and J by 6 bases, leaving 19 bases between them. The CDR3 is made up of 16 amino acids. CDR3 in DNA: TGCGCCAGCAGCCAAGGAGGGGCGGGGTCGGGAACCGAGCAGTACTTC. This encodes CASSQGGAGSGTEQYF.

This clone was seen a single time. In DNA, the CDR3 is TGCGCCAGCAGCCCGAAAGTCTTACTAGCGGGAGGGCAAGAGACCCAGTACTTC. Translation: CASSPKVLLAGGQETQYF. The chain is built from TRBV5-1 and TRBJ2-5, with 13 bases fitting TRBD2. V gave up 4 bases and J gave up 2 bases; unmatched junction bases: 11. Germline V gene sequence: CDR1 SGHRS, CDR2 YFSETQ. The CDR3 runs 18 residues.

The V call is TRBV11-2, the J call TRBJ1-1, with 7 bases aligning to TRBD1. J gave up 0 bases and V 5 bases, and 6 bases lay outside the gene matches. CDR1 is SGHAT, CDR2 FQNNGV, per germline. This CDR3 spans 15 amino acids. CDR3 region: CASSEGAGVNTEAFF. For the CDR3, the DNA is TGTGCCAGCAGCGAGGGGGCAGGGGTGAACACTGAAGCTTTCTTT.

A single count supports this clone. The chain has TRBV7-9 and TRBJ1-4, with 9 bases fitting TRBD1. This CDR3 comprises 17 residues. V was pared by 1 base and J by 4 bases, with 7 bases of the junction left unmatched. Germline V lookup: CDR1 SEHNR, CDR2 FQNEAQ (reference sequence). Here the CDR3 reads CASSLGSGTGNNEKLFF. The CDR3 DNA reads TGTGCCAGCAGCTTAGGTTCCGGGACAGGGAATAATGAAAAACTGTTTTTT.

J is TRBJ1-1 and V is TRBV19; D might be TRBD1 (5 bases). V was trimmed by 8 bases and J by 4 bases, leaving 17 bases between them. Germline CDR1 is LNHDA and CDR2 is SQIVND (reference sequence). The CDR3 is 14 amino acids. CDR3 nucleotide sequence: TGTGCCAGTTGGATGGTGGTCGGGGGCACTGAAGCTTTCTTT. The encoded protein is CASWMVVGGTEAFF.

The chain has TRBV19 and TRBJ2-1; D uncertain. This CDR3 comprises 13 residues. V was cut by 2 bases and J by 7 bases, with 9 bases left in between. Germline V lookup: CDR1 LNHDA, CDR2 SQIVND (reference sequence). The CDR3 DNA reads as TGTGCCAGTAGTATAACCCTATCAAATGAGCAGTTCTTC. Protein: CASSITLSNEQFF.

The chain combines TRBV5-8 with TRBJ1-1; the D gene is possibly TRBD1 (6 bases). Trimming left V 2 bases short and J 6 bases short, with 11 bases between. The CDR3 consists of 13 residues. Germline values: CDR1 SGHTS, CDR2 YDEGEE. CDR3 nucleotide sequence: TGTGCCAGCAGCTTAAGAAGGACAGCTGAAGCTTTCTTT. It is translated as CASSLRRTAEAFF. The variable domain in full, with the rest retrieved from reference TRBV5-8 and TRBJ1-1, is EAGVTQSPTHLIKTRGQQATLRCSPISGHTSVYWYQQALGLGLQFLLWYDEGEERNRGNFPPRFSGRQFPNYSSELNVNALELEDSALYLCASSLRRTAEAFFGQGTRLTVV.

The chain uses TRBV30 and TRBJ1-6, with a tentative D call TRBD1 (5 bases). V was clipped by 0 bases and J by 0 bases, with 18 bases between them. Germline values: CDR1 GTSNPN, CDR2 SVGIG (reference sequence). The CDR3 contains 19 residues. CDR3 protein: CAWSVPGIQESSYNSPLHF. The CDR3 bases are TGTGCCTGGAGTGTACCCGGAATACAGGAGAGCTCCTATAATTCACCCCTCCACTTT.

The gene calls are TRBV5-6 and TRBJ2-7, with TRBD2 matching 13 bases. Germline V lookup: CDR1 SGHDT, CDR2 YYEEEE. V trimming: 3 bases; J trimming: 4 bases; junction bases outside the gene matches: 16. CDR3 size: 19 residues. The CDR3 is CASSSLRDGLAGVWYEQYF. DNA of the CDR3: TGTGCCAGCAGCTCACTACGAGATGGACTAGCGGGAGTATGGTACGAGCAGTACTTC.

The chain recombines TRBV29-1 with TRBJ2-1, with D possibly being TRBD2 (6 bases). The CDR3 spans 13 residues. Deletions cut 4 bases from V and 2 bases from J, with 9 bases between. Germline values: CDR1 SQVTM, CDR2 ANQGSEA. CDR3 amino acids: CSVGGKAYNEQFF. CDR3 in DNA: TGCAGCGTTGGCGGGAAGGCCTACAATGAGCAGTTCTTC.

The chain uses TRBV7-2 and TRBJ1-2; weak D call: TRBD1 (6 bases). CDR3 length: 15 amino acids. Trimming pared 1 base from V and 5 bases from J, leaving 14 bases between. Germline V lookup: CDR1 SGHTA, CDR2 FQGNSA. DNA for the CDR3: TGTGCCAGCAGCTTAGACAGGGCTTATTATTATGGCTACACCTTC. Encoded protein: CASSLDRAYYYGYTF.

The gene calls are TRBV19 and TRBJ2-7; 9 bases agree with TRBD1. The CDR3 length is 15 residues. Germline loops: CDR1 LNHDA, CDR2 SQIVND (reference sequence). Trimming cost V 8 bases and J 2 bases; bases outside gene matches: 10. Written as DNA, the CDR3 is TGTGCCAGTTCATCCCCCCGGGACAGGGCCTACGAGCAGTACTTC. Residues: CASSSPRDRAYEQYF. Full variable domain (remainder filled in from reference TRBV19 and TRBJ2-7): DGGITQSPKYLFRKEGQNVTLSCEQNLNHDAMYWYRQDPGQGLRLIYYSQIVNDFQKGDIAEGYSVSREKKESFPLTVTSAQKNPTAFYLCASSSPRDRAYEQYFGPGTRLTVT.

About this clone: This sample also contains other DNA sequences that code for the same CDR3. The chain couples TRBV28 to TRBJ2-7; 7 bases fit TRBD2. Germline V gene data show CDR1 as MDHEN and CDR2 as SYDVKM. The V gene end was trimmed by 3 bases and the J gene end by 2 bases; junction bases not matched to a gene: 4. The CDR3 has 14 residues. The CDR3 reads CASSLVGGTYEQYF. CDR3 nucleotides: TGTGCCAGCAGTTTGGTGGGAGGGACCTACGAGCAGTACTTC.

V gene TRBV5-6 combines with J gene TRBJ2-5; D ambiguous. Germline V lookup: CDR1 SGHDT, CDR2 YYEEEE. V was shortened by 0 bases and J by 13 bases, with 16 bases between the two germline ends. CDR3 length: 13 amino acids. The CDR3 is CASSLGALPGGYF. Written as DNA, the CDR3 is TGTGCCAGCAGCTTGGGCGCCTTACCGGGCGGGTACTTC.

This chain links TRBV4-1 with TRBJ1-1; D ambiguous. Germline CDR1 is MGHRA and CDR2 is YSYEKL. There are 14 residues in the CDR3. Trimming shortened V by 3 bases and J by 1 base, and 9 bases separated the two germline ends. The CDR3 region is CASSHPRANTEAFF. As DNA, the CDR3 is TGCGCCAGCAGCCACCCGCGAGCGAACACTGAAGCTTTCTTT.

The rearrangement uses TRBV7-2 and TRBJ1-3; D is possibly TRBD1 (5 bases). CDR1 and CDR2 (germline): SGHTA, FQGNSA. The CDR3 sequence is 18 residues long. The germline V and J ends were trimmed by 5 bases and 3 bases, with 23 bases remaining between them. The CDR3 is CASSPLFRDVVLGNTIYF. Here the CDR3 DNA reads TGTGCCAGCAGCCCCTTGTTCCGGGACGTAGTGCTTGGAAACACCATATATTTT.

The V call is TRBV7-9, the J call TRBJ2-1; no firm D call. The CDR3 consists of 17 residues. From germline, CDR1 is SEHNR and CDR2 FQNEAQ (reference sequence). With 7 bases removed from V and 0 bases from J, the gap between germline ends came to 19 bases. CDR3 region: CASTIPTGGNSYNEQFF. The CDR3 nucleotides are TGTGCCAGCACCATCCCGACGGGTGGGAACTCCTACAATGAGCAGTTCTTC.

This clone was counted only a few times. The rearrangement joins TRBV7-3 to TRBJ1-1; D is uncertain. The CDR3 totals 16 residues. V was shortened by 2 bases and J by 3 bases, with 16 bases between the two germline ends. Germline values: CDR1 SGHTA, CDR2 FQGTGA. The CDR3 here is CASSLLGGTLDTEAFF. The CDR3, as DNA: TGTGCCAGCAGCTTATTGGGCGGAACCTTGGACACTGAAGCTTTCTTT.

The chain joins TRBV6-1 to TRBJ2-7, with TRBD2 identical over 10 bases. The CDR3 totals 14 residues. Germline CDR1 reads MNHNS; CDR2 reads SASEGT. J was trimmed by 4 bases and V by 3 bases; bases with no gene match: 3. DNA of the CDR3: TGTGCCAGCAGTGATCGAGCGGGGGGGTACGAGCAGTACTTC. Residues: CASSDRAGGYEQYF.

For this clone: Other DNA sequences in this specimen translate into the identical CDR3. The CDR3 bases are TGCAGCGTCGAAAACACTGAAGCTTTCTTT. It is translated as CSVENTEAFF. The chain combines TRBV29-1 with TRBJ1-1; D ambiguous. With 6 bases removed from V and 2 bases from J, the gap between germline ends came to 4 bases. CDR1 and CDR2 from the germline V gene are SQVTM and ANQGSEA. This CDR3 spans 10 amino acids.

This chain links TRBV19 with TRBJ1-5; D is unclear. This CDR3 spans 14 amino acids. V lost 3 bases and J lost 4, with 10 bases in between. Germline assignment: CDR1 LNHDA and CDR2 SQIVND (reference sequence). CDR3 nucleotides: TGTGCCAGTAGTATTTTTGCGGGAAATCAGCCCCAGCATTTT. It codes for CASSIFAGNQPQHF.

This chain connects TRBV7-7 to TRBJ2-7; D possibly corresponds to TRBD2 (6 bases). V dropped 5 bases and J dropped 0 bases, with 14 bases sitting between them. The CDR3 loop spans 15 amino acids. Germline V gene sequence: CDR1 SSHAT, CDR2 FNYEAQ (reference sequence). The DNA for the CDR3 is TGTGCCAGCAGCCCATCCGTCGGGAGCTCCTACGAGCAGTACTTC. Translated: CASSPSVGSSYEQYF.

CDR3 coding DNA: TGTGCCAGCAGCCAAGATCGTCTTACGGGCTACGAGCAGTACTTC. Translating it yields CASSQDRLTGYEQYF. V gene TRBV14 combines with J gene TRBJ2-7, with unresolved D. Trimming shortened V by 0 bases and J by 3 bases, and 12 bases separated the two germline ends. The CDR3 contains 15 residues. The germline V gene has CDR1 SGHDN and CDR2 FVKESK.

CDR3 amino acids: CSVHLWLYNEQFF. The CDR3 DNA is TGCAGCGTTCATTTGTGGCTCTACAATGAGCAGTTCTTC. The chain joins TRBV29-1 to TRBJ2-1; D call uncertain. Deletions cut 5 bases from V and 3 bases from J, with 11 bases between. The CDR3 sequence is 13 residues long. Germline V gene lookup returns CDR1 SQVTM and CDR2 ANQGSEA.

The rearrangement joins TRBV1 to TRBJ1-5. TRBV1 is tagged as a pseudogene. The length of the CDR3 is 18 residues. The CDR3 region has the DNA TGCACCAGCAGCCAAGATAAGGGAAAACGGCTCCGCAATCAGCCCCAGCATTTT. This encodes CTSSQDKGKRLRNQPQHF.

V usage is TRBV28 and J usage is TRBJ2-7; 10 bases line up with TRBD1. The CDR3 is 20 amino acids. V was clipped by 7 bases and J by 4 bases; unmatched bases: 25. The germline V gene has CDR1 MDHEN and CDR2 SYDVKM. The CDR3, as DNA: TGTGCCAGCATCACTCATCCTCGGGACAGGGGAGTTGGTCGCCGTTACGAGCAGTACTTC. Amino acid sequence: CASITHPRDRGVGRRYEQYF.

The chain recombines TRBV30 with TRBJ2-7; D could derive from TRBD1 or TRBD2 (5 bases each). V was pared by 3 bases and J by 3 bases, with 24 bases between. The CDR3 is made up of 17 amino acids. Germline V gene lookup returns CDR1 GTSNPN and CDR2 SVGIG (reference sequence). CDR3 loop: CAWSQNVRGPPSYEQYF. CDR3 sequence (DNA): TGTGCCTGGAGCCAAAACGTCCGGGGACCCCCCAGCTACGAGCAGTACTTC.